A single sample gave rise to the 10 T cell receptor beta chains below, sequenced in a study of blood T cell repertoires in COVID-19. Sequencing was performed with immunoSEQ multiplex PCR; in TCRdb, only in-frame clones are kept and a portion is missing. This table has about 200,000 clones, approximately 84% appearing once. What was sequenced was peripheral blood. The receptors were sampled from a human donor with acute or convalescent COVID-19. The donor label of this sample is uncertain.

The rearrangement joins TRBV11-2 to TRBJ2-7, with 9 bases lining up with TRBD2. V lost 5 bases to trimming and J lost 2 bases; unmatched junction nucleotides: 7. Germline CDR1 reads SGHAT; CDR2 reads FQNNGV. This CDR3 comprises 15 residues. The CDR3 loop is CASSRLSGGTYEQYF. In DNA, the CDR3 is TGTGCCAGCAGCCGTCTGAGCGGGGGGACCTACGAGCAGTACTTC.

This clone was seen a few times. The chain uses TRBV18 and TRBJ2-1; TRBD1 might be the D (6 bases). The CDR3 has 15 amino acids. Per germline, CDR1 KGHSH and CDR2 LQKENI. V was clipped by 1 base and J by 2 bases, with 9 bases between them. The DNA for the CDR3 is TGTGCCAGCTCACCACAACAGGGAACCTACAATGAGCAGTTCTTC. It is translated as CASSPQQGTYNEQFF.

This chain connects TRBV29-1 to TRBJ2-5; 7 bases line up with TRBD2. The ends lost 7 bases at V and 2 bases at J; junction bases unmatched: 4. The germline V gene encodes CDR1 SQVTM and CDR2 ANQGSEA. The CDR3 runs to 12 residues. The CDR3, as DNA: TGCAGCGGCTGGGGGGGGCAAGAGACCCAGTACTTC. Translating gives CSGWGGQETQYF.

The V and J genes are TRBV7-9 and TRBJ2-5; 11 bases match TRBD1. The CDR3 length is 15 residues. Germline lookup yields CDR1 SEHNR and CDR2 FQNEAQ (reference sequence). V was clipped by 7 bases and J by 4 bases; unmatched bases: 8. CDR3 protein: CASTPGQGALETQYF. The CDR3 DNA sequence: TGTGCCAGCACCCCCGGACAGGGGGCATTAGAGACCCAGTACTTC.

The chain links TRBV7-9 to TRBJ2-7; 12 bases line up with TRBD2. The CDR3 has 15 residues. Germline V gene sequence: CDR1 SEHNR, CDR2 FQNEAQ (reference sequence). The V and J ends lost 5 bases and 2 bases, in that order; junction bases with no gene match: 4. The CDR3 spells CASSRLAGDTYEQYF. Here the CDR3 DNA reads TGTGCCAGCAGCCGACTAGCGGGGGACACCTACGAGCAGTACTTC.

V gene TRBV27 combines with J gene TRBJ1-6; 7 nucleotides align to TRBD1. This CDR3 region has 17 residues. After removal of 3 bases from V and 7 bases from J, the junction contained 12 bases not matched to a gene. In germline, CDR1 is MNHEY, CDR2 SMNVEV (reference sequence). CDR3 residues: CASSFSLPGQTNSPLHF. The CDR3 nucleotides are TGTGCCAGCAGTTTTTCTTTACCGGGACAGACGAATTCACCCCTCCACTTT.

The chain links TRBV6-5 to TRBJ1-1; 7 bases map to TRBD1. The germline V gene encodes CDR1 MNHEY and CDR2 SVGAGI. J gave up 0 bases and V 0 bases, and 4 bases lay outside the gene matches. CDR3 length equals 16 residues. As DNA, the CDR3 is TGTGCCAGCAGTTACTCGGCAGGGGGTATGAACACTGAAGCTTTCTTT. Protein product: CASSYSAGGMNTEAFF.

V gene TRBV3-1 (or the pseudogene TRBV3-2) combines with J gene TRBJ1-1; 10 positions match TRBD1. Losses at the gene ends were 4 bases for V and 0 bases for J; bases not matched to a gene: 8. The V gene's germline CDR1 is LGHDT and CDR2 YNNKEL (reference sequence). This CDR3 spans 17 amino acids. Here the CDR3 DNA reads TGTGCCAGCAGCCTCGGGACAGGGGTGTCTCTGAACACTGAAGCTTTCTTT. Its translation: CASSLGTGVSLNTEAFF.

The chain uses TRBV20-1 and TRBJ1-4; the match to TRBD1 covers 8 bases. This CDR3 is 14 amino acids long. The germline CDR1 and CDR2 sequences are DFQATT and SNEGSKA (reference sequence). The V and J ends lost 3 bases and 6 bases, in that order; junction bases with no gene match: 6. CDR3 protein: CSASPGTGDEKLFF. The CDR3 region has the DNA TGCAGTGCTAGTCCCGGGACAGGCGATGAAAAACTGTTTTTT.

The V call is TRBV15, the J call TRBJ2-3; D is unresolved. Germline CDR1 and CDR2: LNHNV and YYDKDF (reference sequence). The CDR3 is 15 residues long. The V end was cut by 2 bases, the J end by 0 bases, with 9 bases between. In DNA, the CDR3 is TGTGCCACCAGCAGATCCGGGTATAGCACAGATACGCAGTATTTT. This encodes CATSRSGYSTDTQYF. Full variable domain (remainder filled in from reference TRBV15 and TRBJ2-3): DAMVIQNPRYQVTQFGKPVTLSCSQTLNHNVMYWYQQKSSQAPKLLFHYYDKDFNNEADTPDNFQSRRPNTSFCFLDIRSPGLGDTAMYLCATSRSGYSTDTQYFGPGTRLTVL.